Shown below are 5 T cell receptor beta chains from a single sample sequenced in a study of blood T cell repertoires in COVID-19 (dated by TCRdb to 2019 to 2021). Libraries were constructed by the immunoSEQ multiplex PCR assay. TCRdb obtained this table from immuneACCESS and retained in-frame rearrangements with V and J assigned. These tables miss some clones; where compared with another copy, unresolved V genes account for less than half of the shortfall, and the remainder is unexplained. The sample profile shows about 110,000 clones; 70% to 90% of them were found once. In total, the top ten clones hold 8% to 9.5% of the sample. The sequencing sample was made of peripheral blood. These receptors were obtained from a woman in her 70s who had recovered from COVID-19.

The rearrangement uses TRBV4-1 and TRBJ1-3; tentative D call: TRBD1 (5 bases). CDR1 and CDR2 (germline): MGHRA, YSYEKL. Trimming stripped 0 bases from V and 3 bases from J, with 9 bases between. The CDR3 is 15 residues long. The CDR3 DNA sequence: TGCGCCAGCAGCCAAGATCAGGGACTTGGAAACACCATATATTTT. Amino acids: CASSQDQGLGNTIYF.

This chain joins TRBV4-3 and TRBJ1-2; 12 bases align to TRBD1. The CDR3 loop spans 15 amino acids. Losses at the gene ends were 5 bases for V and 8 bases for J; bases not matched to a gene: 9. Germline-derived CDR1 and CDR2 are LGHNA and YSLEER. The CDR3 reads CASSGDRGRRAGYTF. The CDR3 DNA sequence: TGCGCCAGCAGCGGGGACAGGGGGCGCCGTGCAGGCTACACCTTC.

The rearrangement joins TRBV19 to TRBJ2-1, with D possibly being TRBD2 (5 bases). V shed 1 base and J shed 4 bases, with 8 bases lying between them. The CDR3 is 14 amino acids. CDR1 is LNHDA and CDR2 is SQIVND in the germline V gene (reference sequence). CDR3: CASSIGLIYNEQFF. The CDR3 coding sequence is TGTGCCAGTAGTATAGGACTAATATACAATGAGCAGTTCTTC.

The chain couples TRBV27 to TRBJ2-7, with 8 bases that match TRBD1. Germline assignment: CDR1 MNHEY and CDR2 SMNVEV (reference sequence). Trimming cost V 6 bases and J 4 bases; bases outside gene matches: 8. This CDR3 contains 14 residues. CDR3 region: CASSLRGPGYEQYF. The CDR3 DNA reads as TGTGCCAGCAGCCTCAGGGGGCCAGGGTACGAGCAGTACTTC.

V gene TRBV7-2 combines with J gene TRBJ2-5, with 8 bases matching TRBD2. Per germline, CDR1 SGHTA and CDR2 FQGNSA. The CDR3 is 17 residues long. Germline trimming cut 6 bases from V and 6 bases from J; bases unmatched to any gene: 18. CDR3 region: CASSSGTSSTSSKTQYF. The CDR3 nucleotides read TGTGCCAGCAGTTCCGGGACTAGTTCCACCTCTTCAAAGACCCAGTACTTC.